A single sample is the source of the 4 T cell receptor beta chains below, sequenced in a study of blood T cells in healthy people across ages. PCR was performed a second time for about 7 to 12 cycles using a sample-barcoded 5' primer and a J-beta primer mix. TCRdb re-derived calls from the 5' RACE reads in MiXCR, one entry per CDR3 protein. The sample consists of about 1.4 million distinct CDR3 sequences, 45% to 70% of them appearing once. The sample taken for sequencing was blood. The receptors shown here come from a man aged 18 to 35 in good health.

CDR3 protein: CASSSKDRGNQPQHF. The CDR3 DNA follows: TGTGCCAGCAGTTCGAAGGACAGGGGAAATCAGCCCCAGCATTTT. V gene TRBV6-2 or TRBV6-3 combines with J gene TRBJ1-5, with TRBD1 identical over 9 bases. V shed 4 bases, J shed 4 bases, and the junction held 5 bases outside the gene matches. Germline CDR1 MNHEY, CDR2 SVGEGT. The CDR3 is 15 residues long.

The rearrangement links TRBV14 to TRBJ2-2, with D perhaps assigned TRBD1 or TRBD2 (5 bases each). V dropped 2 bases and J dropped 0 bases, with 7 bases sitting between them. Germline lookup yields CDR1 SGHDN and CDR2 FVKESK. This CDR3 region has 15 residues. CDR3 nucleotide sequence: TGTGCCAGCAGCCAACTGGGGGCGAACACCGGGGAGCTGTTTTTT. Amino acid sequence: CASSQLGANTGELFF.

The table lists this clonotype with a few counts. This chain joins TRBV29-1 and TRBJ2-1, with TRBD2 matching 10 bases. Germline CDR1 is SQVTM and CDR2 is ANQGSEA. This CDR3 is 14 amino acids long. V was clipped by 7 bases and J by 8 bases; unmatched bases: 11. The CDR3 coding sequence is TGCAGCGCAGGGAGGCGACTAGCGGGCGATGAGCAGTTCTTC. Amino acids: CSAGRRLAGDEQFF.

This rearrangement joins TRBV6-6 to TRBJ1-1; possible D gene TRBD1, 5 bases. Deletions cut 8 bases from V and 3 bases from J, with 7 bases between. This CDR3 is 11 amino acids long. From germline, CDR1 is MNHNY and CDR2 SVGAGI (reference sequence). CDR3 amino acids: CASQGYTEAFF. The CDR3, as DNA: TGTGCCAGCCAGGGTTACACTGAAGCTTTCTTT.